These 11 T cell receptor beta chains originate from one sample sequenced in a study of PD-L1 blockade in urothelial cancer. Data came from immunoSEQ multiplex PCR; TCRdb stores just in-frame clones and leaves some out. The sample consists of about 69,000 clones, around 90% of them appearing once. The source was PBMCs, collected around atezolizumab (anti-PD-L1) treatment. These receptors were taken from a man aged 60 to 69 with urothelial cancer.

The chain uses TRBV5-1 and TRBJ2-5; TRBD1 matches at 11 bases. This CDR3 contains 16 residues. Germline V gene sequence: CDR1 SGHRS, CDR2 YFSETQ. Trimming cost V 4 bases and J 0 bases; bases outside gene matches: 5. The CDR3 nucleotides are TGCGCCAGCAGCGCAGGGACAGGGGGGTACCAAGAGACCCAGTACTTC. The encoded protein is CASSAGTGGYQETQYF.

The V gene is TRBV21-1, the J gene TRBJ2-7; the D call of TRBD1 is as the table states it, not checked on the DNA. TRBV21-1 is a recognized pseudogene. The CDR3 consists of 16 residues. CDR3 DNA: TGTGCCAGCAGCGCCTATCGGGGACAGACCGTCTACGAGCAGTACTTC. It specifies CASSAYRGQTVYEQYF.

This chain joins TRBV19 and TRBJ1-3, with D tentatively TRBD1 (5 bases). The V and J ends lost 2 bases and 0 bases respectively, with 5 bases between them. There are 14 residues in the CDR3. Germline assignment: CDR1 LNHDA and CDR2 SQIVND (reference sequence). The CDR3: CASSIRGSGNTIYF. CDR3 in DNA: TGTGCCAGTAGTATAAGGGGCTCTGGAAACACCATATATTTT.

The chain employs TRBV18 and TRBJ2-3; weak D call: TRBD2 (5 bases). From germline, CDR1 is KGHSH and CDR2 LQKENI. V lost 2 bases and J lost 2, with 11 bases in between. This CDR3 region has 15 residues. CDR3 loop: CASSPYPGTTDTQYF. As DNA, the CDR3 is TGTGCCAGCTCACCATACCCGGGAACCACAGATACGCAGTATTTT.

This chain links TRBV15 with TRBJ1-5; D ambiguous. Trimming stripped 0 bases from V and 2 bases from J, with 2 bases between. The CDR3 has 13 amino acids. The germline CDR1 and CDR2 sequences are LNHNV and YYDKDF (reference sequence). The CDR3 sequence is CATSRDGNQPQHF. For the CDR3, the DNA is TGTGCCACCAGCAGAGACGGCAATCAGCCCCAGCATTTT. Using reference TRBV15 and TRBJ1-5 for the parts outside the CDR3, the full variable domain is DAMVIQNPRYQVTQFGKPVTLSCSQTLNHNVMYWYQQKSSQAPKLLFHYYDKDFNNEADTPDNFQSRRPNTSFCFLDIRSPGLGDTAMYLCATSRDGNQPQHFGDGTRLSIL.

The chain joins TRBV7-2 to TRBJ1-1, with D possibly TRBD1 on 5 matching bases. Trimming stripped 4 bases from V and 0 bases from J, with 9 bases between. This CDR3 has 14 residues. The germline V gene has CDR1 SGHTA and CDR2 FQGNSA. The CDR3 DNA is TGTGCCAGCAGCTCCCAAGGGGTGAACACTGAAGCTTTCTTT. Translation gives CASSSQGVNTEAFF.

A single count supports this clone. V gene TRBV28 combines with J gene TRBJ1-4, with D maybe TRBD1 (5 bases). The CDR3 has 13 residues. V lost 6 bases to trimming and J lost 6 bases, with 11 bases between them. Per germline, CDR1 MDHEN and CDR2 SYDVKM. The CDR3 coding sequence is TGTGCCAGCAGACCCACAGGATATGAAAAACTGTTTTTT. Its translation is CASRPTGYEKLFF.

This rearrangement joins TRBV5-1 to TRBJ2-2; tentatively, D is TRBD1 (5 bases). Germline loops: CDR1 SGHRS, CDR2 YFSETQ. The CDR3 has 16 residues. V was shortened by 4 bases and J by 0 bases, with 13 bases between the two germline ends. CDR3 region: CASSKLTVSNTGELFF. The CDR3 DNA reads TGCGCCAGCAGCAAGCTGACAGTCTCGAACACCGGGGAGCTGTTTTTT.

The gene calls are TRBV28 and TRBJ2-7; 9 bases are a match to TRBD2. Per the germline V gene, CDR1 is MDHEN and CDR2 is SYDVKM. The CDR3 consists of 17 residues. Trimming removed 6 bases from V and 2 bases from J; junction bases left unmatched: 14. CDR3 in DNA: TGTGCCAGCAGACTCGGATGGGGCGGGAGGGAAGCCTACGAGCAGTACTTC. Amino acid sequence: CASRLGWGGREAYEQYF.

The rearrangement joins TRBV19 to TRBJ2-1, with 9 bases matching TRBD2. The V segment lost 11 bases and the J segment 7 bases; nucleotides outside the gene matches: 6. The CDR3 extends over 12 amino acids. Per germline, CDR1 LNHDA and CDR2 SQIVND (reference sequence). Here the CDR3 DNA reads TGTGCCGCGGGGGGGACGGGGAATGAGCAGTTCTTC. Its translation is CAAGGTGNEQFF.

The rearrangement links TRBV18 to TRBJ1-1; D gene ambiguous. The V end lost 6 bases, the J end lost 2 bases, and 13 bases lay between the germline ends. The CDR3 has 14 amino acids. The germline gives CDR1 KGHSH, CDR2 LQKENI. CDR3 DNA sequence: TGTGCCAGCTCCCCTTCCAAAGCCAACACTGAAGCTTTCTTT. This gives the protein CASSPSKANTEAFF.